This T cell receptor (beta chain) was retrieved from a study of blood T cell repertoires in COVID-19. Study summary: In each case, the material was cDNA or gDNA derived from T cells, B-cell-depleted T cells, or PBMCs.

Germline CDR1 and CDR2: MNHNY and SVGAGI (reference sequence). V was shortened by 11 bases and J by 4 bases, with 16 bases between the two germline ends. The CDR3 covers 13 residues. Using immunoSEQ multiplex PCR, the repertoire was profiled, and TCRdb retains in-frame clones only, with some absent. The data hold some 200,000 clones, with more than 75% observed a single time. This chain links TRBV6-6 with TRBJ2-3; possibly TRBD1 for D (6 bases). Material: peripheral blood. The clonotype comes from a woman aged 70-85 years with COVID-19, enrolled during active disease. The CDR3 spells CAAGVDSADTQYF. The CDR3 DNA reads TGTGCCGCAGGGGTCGATAGCGCAGATACGCAGTATTTT.